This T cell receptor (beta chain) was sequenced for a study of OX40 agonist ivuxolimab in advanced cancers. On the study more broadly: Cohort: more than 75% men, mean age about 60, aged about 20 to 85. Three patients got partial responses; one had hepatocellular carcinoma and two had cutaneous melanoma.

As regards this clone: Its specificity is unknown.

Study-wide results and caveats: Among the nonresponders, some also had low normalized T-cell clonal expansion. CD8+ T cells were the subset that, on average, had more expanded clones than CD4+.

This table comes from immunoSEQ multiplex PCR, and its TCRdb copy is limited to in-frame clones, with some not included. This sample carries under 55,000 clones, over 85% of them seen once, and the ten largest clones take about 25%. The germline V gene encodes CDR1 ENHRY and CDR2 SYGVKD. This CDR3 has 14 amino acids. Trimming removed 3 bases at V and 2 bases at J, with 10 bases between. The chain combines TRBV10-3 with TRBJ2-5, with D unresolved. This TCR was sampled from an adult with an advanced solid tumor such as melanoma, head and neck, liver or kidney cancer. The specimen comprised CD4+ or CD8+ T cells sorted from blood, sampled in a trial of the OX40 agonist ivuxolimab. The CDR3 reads CAISDGVDQETQYF. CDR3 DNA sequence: TGTGCCATCAGTGACGGAGTGGATCAAGAGACCCAGTACTTC.